This entry concerns a single TCR beta chain. There is no known antigen for this receptor. Base qualities were left out, and no much larger clone turns up one base away. These data originate in a study of cytomegalovirus exposure and HLA in healthy donors (dated by TCRdb to the late 2010s). Regarding the study in general: An earlier analysis of approximately 600 of the donors reported about 290 Gb of sequence data and some 120 million unique TCR beta sequences from about 200 million T cells. A later analysis re-analyzed previously published TCR beta repertoires from hundreds of donors and added high-resolution HLA genotyping to study TCR occurrence patterns. Several DR-DQ haplotypes were treated as single units for association and clustering because of strong linkage in the cohort. To predict cytomegalovirus infection status, the study combined high-throughput TCR immunosequencing, statistical association of individual TCRs with disease status, and machine learning. Roughly 300 gigabases of sequencing data and roughly 81 million unique TCR sequences made up an early release that covered roughly 670 HLA-typed donors. The genetic ancestry cluster associated with self-reported Caucasian donors included roughly 84% of the roughly 410 genotyped donors. The study profiled the T cell repertoires of 500 to 800 subjects by immunosequencing and related them to cytomegalovirus serostatus. A later genetic analysis took genome-wide SNP genotypes for about 55% of the 666 donors and used that subset as a discovery cohort. Among roughly 400 genotyped donors of the cohort, an average of about 220,000 unique TCR beta nucleotide sequences was sequenced per donor, of which approximately 18% were non-productive. Every discovery cohort repertoire had been produced on one sequencing platform. A separate validation cohort of roughly 130 different subjects was used in addition to the approximately 700-subject first cohort. The number of donors typed differed by locus, with 629-630 for A, B, C, DRB1 and DQB1, 522 for DQA1, 600 to 610 for DPA1, and around 450 for DPB1. The study aimed to test whether cataloging public T cell receptors could reveal signatures of past pathogen exposure. Donor age, sex, ethnicity and CMV serostatus were compiled alongside the repertoire data. An earlier analysis of roughly 600 of the donors used high-throughput TCR beta sequencing to judge whether each TCR beta V gene segment behaved as functional or pseudogenic. Rather than using new phenotypic data, the later analysis identified candidate immune exposures from TCR beta sequences and from how often those sequences occurred across donors. Both class I and class II loci were covered by HLA typing, at four-digit resolution. General findings and caveats noted by the study authors: Linkage disequilibrium might explain the correlated functional status among segregating V segments, but an unknown experimental factor could not be excluded. A further reported finding was that TCR beta sequences accurately predicted the HLA-A and HLA-B alleles for most subjects in the first cohort. A later genetic analysis reported fewer N-insertions in productive TCRs among donors in an Asian-associated ancestry cluster than the approximately 670-donor mean. Specific HLA alleles were associated with 15,000 to 20,000 TCR beta sequences at a false discovery rate of 0.05 in a later analysis. HLA typing was unavailable for some donors at each locus, so association tests used only the typed subset. In an earlier analysis of some 550 of the donors, most TCR beta V segments were observed in productive rearrangements about 87% or about 30% of the time, broadly matching IMGT annotations. The authors suggested that the approach could potentially be extended to other disease states and immunological phenotypes. According to a later analysis, most CMV-associated TCR beta chains appeared to be HLA-restricted, and the HLA associations seemed to be driven largely by CMV exposure. This cohort had only TCR beta chains sequenced, and the lack of alpha or paired-chain data limited which features could be detected. CMV serostatus was the only immune exposure information available for the cohort. Sequencing depth was assumed to be roughly uniform across donors in the presence/absence analyses, though that assumption may not hold. Compared with equally common non-associated chains, HLA-associated TCR beta chains in a later analysis were more clonally expanded and had lower generation probabilities. An association between a missense DCLRE1C variant and V-gene and J-gene trimming of TCR beta chains was found in a later genetic analysis and replicated in an independent cohort. A cluster of highly shared sequence variants was judged likely to be a technical artifact of the sequencing pipeline. Because counts were too low, about 18 rarely observed V segments, including chromosome 9 orphons, were left out of the earlier analysis of a few hundred of the donors. The study listed 164 TCR beta chains as associated with cytomegalovirus. Some IMGT-functional V segments, including TRBV6-2 and TRBV6-3, could not be distinguished by the 87-base-pair reads and were therefore excluded. In vitro tests confirmed that a few of the cytomegalovirus-associated TCR beta chains recognize cytomegalovirus antigens. Most TCR sequences were observed very rarely across donors, whereas some public TCRs were present in many individuals. Cytomegalovirus status was reported to be diagnosed by the classifier with high specificity and sensitivity in both the original and validation cohorts. In a later analysis, several top co-occurrence clusters were reported to appear linked to parvovirus B19, influenza, CMV and Epstein-Barr virus. When HLA alleles, especially DR and DQ, strongly co-occurred, attributing TCR associations to individual alleles was difficult. In a later analysis, the rate of TCR association differed among HLA loci, with DRB1 alleles having the most associated TCRs and HLA-C alleles having the fewest.

Receptor libraries were prepared by the immunoSEQ multiplex PCR assay. For the multiplex PCR, a mixture combining 60 forward primers for TCR Vbeta segments and 13 reverse primers for TCR Jbeta segments was used. The CDR3 region of rearranged TCR beta genes was amplified from genomic DNA with a multiplex PCR assay. The amplified TCR beta libraries were sequenced on the Illumina HiSeq System as 87-base-pair reads. On the authors' methods: Across the 600 to 700 repertoires, a later analysis counted 78 million or so unique TCR beta chains, some 11 million of which were shared by at least two donors. Raw reads were error-corrected and collapsed into unique sequences with a nearest-neighbor algorithm that merged closely related sequences to remove PCR and sequencing errors. Alignment of CDR3 sequences to IMGT reference sequences was used to assign V, D and J gene segments. For a sequence to be retained, at least a six-nucleotide match to both a V gene segment and a J gene segment was required. A rearrangement was called productive if the CDR3 had no stop codons and remained in frame with V and J, and every other rearrangement was called non-productive. Following IMGT convention, CDR3 was defined as the stretch from the second conserved V-encoded cysteine to the conserved J-encoded phenylalanine. In an earlier analysis of more than 550 of the donors, sequences lacking an unambiguous match to a single V gene segment were excluded. An earlier analysis of a few hundred of the donors called V segments functional above 56.7% productive rearrangements and segregating when the between-donor standard deviation exceeded 5%. A statistical classification framework was built to diagnose cytomegalovirus status from the catalog of TCR beta chain sequences. In a later analysis, V and J genes were assigned by comparing TCR nucleotide sequences against IMGT/GENE-DB human TR gene sequences. A later analysis assigned CDR3 sequences and most-parsimonious VDJ recombination scenarios with the TCRdist pipeline. In a later analysis, each TCR beta chain was defined by its CDR3 amino acid sequence together with its V-gene family, and reads without a unique V-gene family were excluded. To address suspected cross-contamination and a sequencing artifact, a later analysis removed around 600 highly shared, low-generation-probability nucleotide sequences. For each public chain, a later analysis derived a clonal expansion index from normalized ranks of inferred template counts within each repertoire. In a later analysis, generation probabilities were computed using a VDJ recombination model fitted to out-of-frame rearrangements, and the results were checked against IGoR. Hypergeometric tests were used in a later analysis to score TCR-TCR, TCR-HLA and TCR-CMV co-occurrence, with a repertoire-size bias correction applied to the TCR pairs. A later analysis estimated false discovery rates by permuting HLA or CMV assignments 20 times. A later analysis grouped co-occurring TCRs with DBSCAN, adding TCRdist sequence similarity when clustering within HLA-allele-positive subsets. Co-occurrence clustering excluded repertoires with fewer than 30,000 or more than 120,000 public chains, plus five with anomalous nucleotide sharing. TCRdb stores this immuneACCESS table with in-frame sequences only. Part of the clones is absent; in the studies checked, under half of the shortfall reflects unresolved V genes, and no reason is known for the rest. V and J calls and clone size come straight from that table; D and trimming were deduced from the DNA. Within this sample are about 160,000 clones, with 70% to 85% of them counted one time only. The top ten clonotypes cover about 4% of the sample.

Taken from cysteine to phenylalanine, the CDR3 has 13 residues. Just CDR3 DNA is preserved here, 39 bases in frame from base 1. V is reduced by 11 bases and J by 5 bases, leaving a spacing of 19 bases between them. From the germline V gene (reference sequence), CDR1 is SEHNR and CDR2 is FQNEAQ. In total, fewer than 750 healthy bone marrow donors made up the cohort. Cohort members were all nominally healthy when sampled, although unrecorded immune exposures were likely present. The donor tested CMV seropositive and was one of the 289 seropositive cohort members. A peripheral blood sample was provided by each donor, and peripheral blood mononuclear cells were used for TCR beta sequencing. The Qiagen DNeasy Blood Extraction Kit was used to extract genomic DNA from the blood cell samples.

The sequenced sample was PBMCs. The sequence links TRBV7-9 to TRBJ2-7, with TRBD2 as a weak D call on 6 bases. This receptor was taken from a man younger than 45 in good health and CMV-seropositive. The nucleotide sequence reads as follows: TGTGCCGTGAGAAAGGGAGGAGTAAACGAGCAGTACTTC. This yields the protein CAVRKGGVNEQYF.